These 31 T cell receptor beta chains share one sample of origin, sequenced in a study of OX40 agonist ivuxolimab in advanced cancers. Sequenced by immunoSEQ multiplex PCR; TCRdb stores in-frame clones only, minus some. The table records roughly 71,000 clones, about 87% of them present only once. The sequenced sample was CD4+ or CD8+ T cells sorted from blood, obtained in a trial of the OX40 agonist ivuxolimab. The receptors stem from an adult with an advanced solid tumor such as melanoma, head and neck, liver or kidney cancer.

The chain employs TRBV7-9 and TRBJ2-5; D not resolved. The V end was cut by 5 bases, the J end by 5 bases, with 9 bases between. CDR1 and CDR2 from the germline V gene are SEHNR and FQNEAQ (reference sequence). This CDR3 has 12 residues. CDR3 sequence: CASSPGSETQYF. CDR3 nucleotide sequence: TGTGCCAGCAGCCCTGGGTCCGAGACCCAGTACTTC. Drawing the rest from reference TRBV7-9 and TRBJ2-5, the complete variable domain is DTGVSQNPRHKITKRGQNVTFRCDPISEHNRLYWYRQTLGQGPEFLTYFQNEAQLEKSRLLSDRFSAERPKGSFSTLEIQRTEQGDSAMYLCASSPGSETQYFGPGTRLLVL.

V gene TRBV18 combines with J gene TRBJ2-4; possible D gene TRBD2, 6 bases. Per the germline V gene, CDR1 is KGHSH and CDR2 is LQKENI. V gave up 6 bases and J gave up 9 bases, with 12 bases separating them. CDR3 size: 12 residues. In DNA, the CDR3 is TGTGCCAGCTCCCGGGAGCCTACCATTCAGTACTTC. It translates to CASSREPTIQYF.

The DNA of the CDR3 is TGTGCCAGCAGCTTAGACGGGACTAGCGGGGTTACTGAGCAGTTCTTC. It is translated as CASSLDGTSGVTEQFF. The chain employs TRBV7-9 and TRBJ2-1, with 13 bases that match TRBD2. Germline V gives CDR1 SEHNR, CDR2 FQNEAQ (reference sequence). The CDR3 spans 16 residues. After removal of 1 base from V and 9 bases from J, the junction contained 6 bases not matched to a gene.

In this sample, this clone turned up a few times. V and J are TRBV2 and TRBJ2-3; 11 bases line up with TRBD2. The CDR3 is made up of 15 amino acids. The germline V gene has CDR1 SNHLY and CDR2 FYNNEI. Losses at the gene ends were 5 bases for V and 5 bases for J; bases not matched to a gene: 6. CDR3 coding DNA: TGTGCCAGCAGTTTTAGCGGGGGGGCCGAAGATACGCAGTATTTT. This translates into CASSFSGGAEDTQYF.

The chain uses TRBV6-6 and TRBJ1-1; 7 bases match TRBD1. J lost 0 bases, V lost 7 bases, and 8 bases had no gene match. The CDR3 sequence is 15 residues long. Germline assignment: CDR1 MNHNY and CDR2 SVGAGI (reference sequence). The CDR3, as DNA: TGTGCCAGCACCGGAAGTGGGACAGTGAACACTGAAGCTTTCTTT. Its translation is CASTGSGTVNTEAFF.

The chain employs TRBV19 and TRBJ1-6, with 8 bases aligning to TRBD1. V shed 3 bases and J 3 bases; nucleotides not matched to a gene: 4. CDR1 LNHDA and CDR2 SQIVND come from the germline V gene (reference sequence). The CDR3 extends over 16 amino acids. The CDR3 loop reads CASSMGQAIYNSPLHF. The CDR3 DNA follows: TGTGCCAGTAGTATGGGACAGGCGATCTATAATTCACCCCTCCACTTT.

Written as DNA, the CDR3 is TGTGCCAGCTTTTTCTGGGACAGGGCTAATAGCACTGAAGCTTTCTTT. This encodes CASFFWDRANSTEAFF. The chain employs TRBV21-1 and TRBJ1-1; whether TRBD1, the table's D call, matches the DNA was not checked. TRBV21-1 is shown as a pseudogene. The CDR3 runs 16 residues.

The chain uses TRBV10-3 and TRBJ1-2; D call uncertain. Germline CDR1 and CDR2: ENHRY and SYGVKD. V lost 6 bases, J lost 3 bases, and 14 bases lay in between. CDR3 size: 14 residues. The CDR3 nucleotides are TGTGCCATCAGCGGCTTGGGGTCCCACTATGGCTACACCTTC. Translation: CAISGLGSHYGYTF.

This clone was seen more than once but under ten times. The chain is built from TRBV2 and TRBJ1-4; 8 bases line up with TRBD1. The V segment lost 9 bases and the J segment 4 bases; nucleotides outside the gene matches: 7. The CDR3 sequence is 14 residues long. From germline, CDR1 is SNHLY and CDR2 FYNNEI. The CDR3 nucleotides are TGTGCCAGTAGGACAGGGCATCTTAATGAAAAACTGTTTTTT. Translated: CASRTGHLNEKLFF.

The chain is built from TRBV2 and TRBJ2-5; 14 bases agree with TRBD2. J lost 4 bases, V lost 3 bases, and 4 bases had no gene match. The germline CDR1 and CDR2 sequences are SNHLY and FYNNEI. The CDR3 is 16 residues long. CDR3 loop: CASSDGLAGGGETQYF. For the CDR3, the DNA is TGTGCCAGCAGTGACGGACTAGCGGGGGGTGGAGAGACCCAGTACTTC.

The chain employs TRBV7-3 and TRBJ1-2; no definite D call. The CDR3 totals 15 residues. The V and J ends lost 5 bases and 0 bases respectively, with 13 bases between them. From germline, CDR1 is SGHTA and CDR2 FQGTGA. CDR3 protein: CASSPGGGANYGYTF. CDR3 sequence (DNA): TGTGCCAGCAGCCCCGGAGGCGGAGCTAACTATGGCTACACCTTC.

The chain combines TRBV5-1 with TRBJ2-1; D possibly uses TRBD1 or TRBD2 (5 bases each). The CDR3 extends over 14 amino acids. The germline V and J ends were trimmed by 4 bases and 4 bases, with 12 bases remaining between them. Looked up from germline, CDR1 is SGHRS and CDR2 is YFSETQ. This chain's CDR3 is CASSPGDPYNEQFF. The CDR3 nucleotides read TGCGCCAGCAGCCCCGGGGACCCTTACAATGAGCAGTTCTTC.

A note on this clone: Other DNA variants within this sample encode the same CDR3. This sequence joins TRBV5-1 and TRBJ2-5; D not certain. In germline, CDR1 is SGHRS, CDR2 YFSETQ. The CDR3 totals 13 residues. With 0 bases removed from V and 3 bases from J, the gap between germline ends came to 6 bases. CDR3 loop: CASSLVGEETQYF. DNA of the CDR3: TGCGCCAGCAGCTTGGTGGGCGAAGAGACCCAGTACTTC.

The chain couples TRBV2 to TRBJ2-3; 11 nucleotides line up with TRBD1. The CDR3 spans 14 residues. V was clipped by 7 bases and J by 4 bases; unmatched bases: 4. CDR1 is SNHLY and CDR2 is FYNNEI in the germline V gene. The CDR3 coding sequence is TGTGCCAGCAACGGACAGGGGGCCTCAGATACGCAGTATTTT. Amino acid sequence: CASNGQGASDTQYF.

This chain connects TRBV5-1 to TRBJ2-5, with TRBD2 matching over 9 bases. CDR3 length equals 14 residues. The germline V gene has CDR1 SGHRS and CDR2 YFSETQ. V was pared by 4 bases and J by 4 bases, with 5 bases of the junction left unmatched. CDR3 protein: CASSPGLATETQYF. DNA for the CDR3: TGCGCCAGCAGCCCGGGACTAGCCACAGAGACCCAGTACTTC.

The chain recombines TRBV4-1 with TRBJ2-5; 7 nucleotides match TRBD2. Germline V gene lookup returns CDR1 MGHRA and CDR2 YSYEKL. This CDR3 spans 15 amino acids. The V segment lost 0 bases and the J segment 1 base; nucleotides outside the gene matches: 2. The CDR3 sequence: CASSQETGGQETQYF. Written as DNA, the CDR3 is TGCGCCAGCAGCCAAGAAACGGGAGGCCAAGAGACCCAGTACTTC.

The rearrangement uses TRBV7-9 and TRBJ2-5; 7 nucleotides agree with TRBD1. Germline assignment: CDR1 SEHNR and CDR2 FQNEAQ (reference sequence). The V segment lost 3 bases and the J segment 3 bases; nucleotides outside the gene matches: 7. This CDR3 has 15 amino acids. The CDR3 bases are TGTGCCAGCAGCTTGATGACAGGGACCGAAGAGACCCAGTACTTC. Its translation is CASSLMTGTEETQYF. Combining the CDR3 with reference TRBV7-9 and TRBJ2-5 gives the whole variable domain DTGVSQNPRHKITKRGQNVTFRCDPISEHNRLYWYRQTLGQGPEFLTYFQNEAQLEKSRLLSDRFSAERPKGSFSTLEIQRTEQGDSAMYLCASSLMTGTEETQYFGPGTRLLVL.

Here the CDR3 reads CSGRDRGSGDTQYF. CDR3 bases: TGCAGCGGAAGGGACAGGGGGTCTGGAGATACGCAGTATTTT. The chain couples TRBV29-1 to TRBJ2-3; 11 bases fit TRBD1. Trimming cost V 7 bases and J 5 bases; bases outside gene matches: 8. The CDR3 is 14 amino acids. Per the germline V gene, CDR1 is SQVTM and CDR2 is ANQGSEA.

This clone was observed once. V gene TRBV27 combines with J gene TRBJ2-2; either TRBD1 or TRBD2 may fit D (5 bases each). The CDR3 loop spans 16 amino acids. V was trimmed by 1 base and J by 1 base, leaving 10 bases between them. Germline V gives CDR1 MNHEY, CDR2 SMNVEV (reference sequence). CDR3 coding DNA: TGTGCCAGCAGTTTATACGGGGCTATGAACACCGGGGAGCTGTTTTTT. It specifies CASSLYGAMNTGELFF.

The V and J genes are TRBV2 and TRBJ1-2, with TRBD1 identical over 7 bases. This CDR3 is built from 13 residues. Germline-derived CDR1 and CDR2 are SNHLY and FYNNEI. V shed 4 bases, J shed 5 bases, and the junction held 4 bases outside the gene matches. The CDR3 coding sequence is TGTGCCAGCAGTGGGTCAGGGGGATATGGCTACACCTTC. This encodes CASSGSGGYGYTF. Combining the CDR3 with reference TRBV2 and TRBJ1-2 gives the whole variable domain EPEVTQTPSHQVTQMGQEVILRCVPISNHLYFYWYRQILGQKVEFLVSFYNNEISEKSEIFDDQFSVERPDGSNFTLKIRSTKLEDSAMYFCASSGSGGYGYTFGSGTRLTVV.

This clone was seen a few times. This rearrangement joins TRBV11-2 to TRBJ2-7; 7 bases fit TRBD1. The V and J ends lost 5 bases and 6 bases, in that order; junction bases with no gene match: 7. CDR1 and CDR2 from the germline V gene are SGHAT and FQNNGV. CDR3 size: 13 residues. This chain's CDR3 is CASSPDTGVEQYF. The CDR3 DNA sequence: TGTGCCAGCAGCCCAGATACAGGGGTCGAGCAGTACTTC.

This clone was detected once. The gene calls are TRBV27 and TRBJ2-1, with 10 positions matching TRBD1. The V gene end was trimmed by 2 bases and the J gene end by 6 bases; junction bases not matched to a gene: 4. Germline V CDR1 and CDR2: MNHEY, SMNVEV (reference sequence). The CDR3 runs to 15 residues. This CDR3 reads CASSLRDRGFNEQFF. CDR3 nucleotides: TGTGCCAGCAGTTTACGGGACAGGGGTTTCAATGAGCAGTTCTTC.

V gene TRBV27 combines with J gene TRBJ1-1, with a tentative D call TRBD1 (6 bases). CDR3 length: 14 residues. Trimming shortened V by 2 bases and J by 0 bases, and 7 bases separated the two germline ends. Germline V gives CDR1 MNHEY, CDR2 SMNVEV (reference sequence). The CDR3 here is CASSLGTLNTEAFF. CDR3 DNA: TGTGCCAGCAGTTTAGGGACATTGAACACTGAAGCTTTCTTT.

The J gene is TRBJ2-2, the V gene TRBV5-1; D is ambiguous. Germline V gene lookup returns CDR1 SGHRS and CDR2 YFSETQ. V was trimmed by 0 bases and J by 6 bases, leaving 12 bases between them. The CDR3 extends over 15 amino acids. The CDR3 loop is CASSLDLGWSGELFF. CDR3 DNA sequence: TGCGCCAGCAGCTTGGATTTGGGGTGGTCCGGGGAGCTGTTTTTT.

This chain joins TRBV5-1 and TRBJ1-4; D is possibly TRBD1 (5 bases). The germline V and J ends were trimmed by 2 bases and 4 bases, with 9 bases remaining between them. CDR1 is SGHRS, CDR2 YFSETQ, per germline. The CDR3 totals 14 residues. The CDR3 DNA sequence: TGCGCCAGCAGCTTTACCCAGGGTAATGAAAAACTGTTTTTT. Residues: CASSFTQGNEKLFF.

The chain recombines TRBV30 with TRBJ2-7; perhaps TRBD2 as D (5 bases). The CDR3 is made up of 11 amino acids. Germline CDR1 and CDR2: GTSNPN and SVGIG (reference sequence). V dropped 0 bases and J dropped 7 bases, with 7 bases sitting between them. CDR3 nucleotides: TGTGCCTGGAGTGTACTAGGAGAGCAGTACTTC. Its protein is CAWSVLGEQYF. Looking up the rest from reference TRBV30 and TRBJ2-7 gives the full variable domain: SQTIHQWPATLVQPVGSPLSLECTVEGTSNPNLYWYRQAAGRGLQLLFYSVGIGQISSEVPQNLSASRPQDRQFILSSKKLLLSDSGFYLCAWSVLGEQYFGPGTRLTVT.

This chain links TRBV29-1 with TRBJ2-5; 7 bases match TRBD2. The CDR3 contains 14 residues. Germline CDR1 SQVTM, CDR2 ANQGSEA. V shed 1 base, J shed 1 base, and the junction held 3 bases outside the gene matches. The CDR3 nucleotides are TGCAGCGTTGAAGGGGGGGGTTCCCAAGAGACCCAGTACTTC. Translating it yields CSVEGGGSQETQYF.

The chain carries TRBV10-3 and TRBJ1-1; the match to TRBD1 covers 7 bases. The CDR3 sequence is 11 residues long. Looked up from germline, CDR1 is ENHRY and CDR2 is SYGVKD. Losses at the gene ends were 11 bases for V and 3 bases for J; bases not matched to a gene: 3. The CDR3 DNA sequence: TGTGCCGCCACAGGGGACACTGAAGCTTTCTTT. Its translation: CAATGDTEAFF.

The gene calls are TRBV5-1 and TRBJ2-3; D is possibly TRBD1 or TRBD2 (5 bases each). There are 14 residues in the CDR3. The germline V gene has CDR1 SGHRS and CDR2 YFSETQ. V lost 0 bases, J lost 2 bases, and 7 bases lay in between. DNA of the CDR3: TGCGCCAGCAGCTTGGGGGGGTTCACAGATACGCAGTATTTT. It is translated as CASSLGGFTDTQYF. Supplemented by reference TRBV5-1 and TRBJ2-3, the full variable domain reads KAGVTQTPRYLIKTRGQQVTLSCSPISGHRSVSWYQQTPGQGLQFLFEYFSETQRNKGNFPGRFSGRQFSNSRSEMNVSTLELGDSALYLCASSLGGFTDTQYFGPGTRLTVL.

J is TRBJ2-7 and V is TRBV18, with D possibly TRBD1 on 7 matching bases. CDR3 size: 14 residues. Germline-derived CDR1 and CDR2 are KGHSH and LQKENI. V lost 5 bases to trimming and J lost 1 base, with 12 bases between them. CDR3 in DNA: TGTGCCAGCTCAGGGGCAGGGGGGTCCTACGAGCAGTACTTC. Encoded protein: CASSGAGGSYEQYF.

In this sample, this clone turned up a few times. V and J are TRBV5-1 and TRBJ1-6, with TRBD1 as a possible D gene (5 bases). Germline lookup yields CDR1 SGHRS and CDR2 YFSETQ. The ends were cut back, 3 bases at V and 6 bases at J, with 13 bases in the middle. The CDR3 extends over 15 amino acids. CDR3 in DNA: TGCGCCAGCAGCTCCCGGGGCCTTAGTAATTCACCCCTCCACTTT. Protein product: CASSSRGLSNSPLHF.